One T cell receptor beta chain is described in this entry. Its antigen remains unidentified. In the study's own analysis: The authors used CDR3 differences across clinicopathological groups to build a distant-metastasis classifier for papillary thyroid cancer. Using MiXCR, TCRdb reanalyzed the PCR reads. The V and J calls and clone size come from TCRdb's table, not from the authors' own analysis. In the table there are approximately 2,900 clones, more than 35% of which are singletons. This sample is part of a study of metastatic and nonmetastatic thyroid tumors. For the study at large: Malignant and benign thyroid patients had repertoires compared in peripheral blood and tumor or nodule tissue. Study results and limitations: A significant increase in TCR beta diversity was reportedly seen in malignant thyroid tumors relative to benign nodules, in blood and tumor.

Thyroid surgery was preceded by no treatment in any patient. The germline CDR1 and CDR2 sequences are MDHEN and SYDVKM. Trimming left V 1 base short and J 1 base short, with 21 bases between. There are 19 residues in the CDR3. The sequencing input was tumor tissue. The rearrangement joins TRBV28 to TRBJ2-3; D is uncertain. This receptor was obtained from a female donor with papillary thyroid cancer or a benign thyroid nodule (not recorded which). Some clones in this sample may be carry-over from other donors' samples. The CDR3 spells CASSLSLSRLLSGTDTQYF. The DNA for the CDR3 is TGTGCCAGCAGTTTATCCCTCAGCAGGCTTTTGTCGGGCACAGATACGCAGTATTTT.